The entry below describes one T cell receptor beta chain. Measured with immunoSEQ multiplex PCR; TCRdb has only the in-frame clones, and not every one. The sample lists roughly 250,000 clones; nearly 90% were seen once. This sample was taken from a study of blood T cell repertoires in COVID-19. Germline CDR1 SGHTA, CDR2 FQGNSA. The CDR3 consists of 18 residues. Germline trimming cut 1 base from V and 10 bases from J; bases unmatched to any gene: 16. This receptor was taken from a woman between 40 and 50 years old who had recovered from COVID-19. The sequencing sample was made of peripheral blood. V gene TRBV7-2 combines with J gene TRBJ1-6; 7 nucleotides agree with TRBD1. The CDR3 here is CASSLVEGFKQGHSPLHF. DNA for the CDR3: TGTGCCAGCAGCTTAGTGGAAGGGTTTAAACAGGGGCACTCACCCCTCCACTTT.